This T cell receptor beta chain was sequenced during a study of T cell clonotyping in hematopoietic cell transplantation. Notes on the study in general: Broader posttransplant TCR repertoire diversity was predicted by graft donor and pretransplant recipient Inverse Simpson Index values.

Libraries were prepared by immunoSEQ multiplex PCR; TCRdb keeps only in-frame clonotypes and omits some of them. This sample has roughly 9,000 clones, with 75% to 85% found just once. Notes on this clone: What it recognizes is unknown.

Germline V gene data show CDR1 as MGHRA and CDR2 as YSYEKL. J lost 7 bases, V lost 3 bases, and 8 bases had no gene match. The CDR3 has 15 residues. Blood collection times were about day -28 and days 30, 100, 180 posttransplant. This sample comprised PBMCs, obtained 180 days after allogeneic stem cell transplant. The V and J genes are TRBV4-1 and TRBJ1-5; 8 positions agree with TRBD1. This clonotype was obtained from a female patient aged 25-39 years who had an allogeneic stem cell transplant, so the T cells may come from the graft donor. Some clones in this sample may be carry-over from other donors' samples. DNA for the CDR3: TGCGCCAGCAGCCAGTACAGGGGGTCGGGCCAGCCCCAGCATTTT. Its translation is CASSQYRGSGQPQHF.